This TCR beta chain comes out of a study of long-term antiretroviral therapy in people with HIV. Study outcomes and limitations: Blood was collected between about 2003 and 2017, possibly under older ART regimens.

The authors ran the immunoSEQ assay, v3.0, at survey level. Method: immunoSEQ multiplex PCR; TCRdb's copy keeps in-frame clones and lacks some. The table has about 24,000 clones, over 70% seen once; the top ten hold about 15%. CDR1 MNHNS and CDR2 SASEGT come from the germline V gene. This CDR3 is built from 14 residues. V was clipped by 4 bases and J by 0 bases, with 7 bases between them. About this clone: Its antigen is as yet unknown.

The sample here was unsorted PBMCs, taken around 4.2 years after starting antiretroviral therapy. The rearrangement uses TRBV6-1 and TRBJ1-5, with D hard to call. This TCR came from a man younger than 40 with HIV. CDR3 residues: CASSAVSSNQPQHF. The CDR3 DNA reads as TGTGCCAGCAGTGCGGTTTCTAGCAATCAGCCCCAGCATTTT.